The T cell receptor (beta chain) described here comes from a study of shared clonotypes between healthy human individuals. Across the study: Each donor's CD8 memory used one plate, CD8 naive two, each CD4 subset three.

CD45RO-negative CD8 cells positively selected for CCR7 made up the naive population, which excluded terminally differentiated effector memory CD45RA+ cells. In regard to this clone: Its target is unknown.

The germline V gene has CDR1 SEHNR and CDR2 FQNEAQ (reference sequence). This CDR3 contains 18 residues. The V gene end was trimmed by 4 bases and the J gene end by 3 bases; junction bases not matched to a gene: 12. Study results and limitations: Non-shared clonotypes had lower generation probabilities than clonotypes shared by all four sorted-subset donors. Specimens sampled were limited to blood, with tissue repertoires likely differing.

Each sorted subset replicate got 200 ng genomic DNA, tens of thousands of genomes. Sequencing was performed with immunoSEQ multiplex PCR; in TCRdb, only in-frame clones are kept and a portion is missing. The repertoire holds about 580,000 clones, about 98% seen once, with 0.3% to 0.35% in the top ten. The J gene is TRBJ2-1, the V gene TRBV7-9; TRBD2 agrees at 10 bases. Sequencing was done on a sample of naive CD8+ T cells sorted from blood. This sequence originates from a man aged 25 to 40 in good health. CDR3 coding DNA: TGTGCCAGCAGCTCCGCCAGGGGGGGGACTAGCGTCTACAATGAGCAGTTCTTC. Residues: CASSSARGGTSVYNEQFF. The full variable domain, with the rest looked up from reference TRBV7-9 and TRBJ2-1, is DTGVSQNPRHKITKRGQNVTFRCDPISEHNRLYWYRQTLGQGPEFLTYFQNEAQLEKSRLLSDRFSAERPKGSFSTLEIQRTEQGDSAMYLCASSSARGGTSVYNEQFFGPGTRLTVL.